A single sample gave rise to the 27 T cell receptor beta chains below, sequenced in a study of blood T cell repertoires in COVID-19. TCRdb keeps only in-frame clones here, not all; method: immunoSEQ multiplex PCR. The repertoire has 30,000 to 40,000 clones, approximately 82% of them found once; the top ten carry 41%. What was sequenced was peripheral blood. Receptor source: a man aged 80 or over with active or convalescent COVID-19.

The rearrangement uses TRBV7-9 and TRBJ2-1; perhaps TRBD1 as D (5 bases). The germline V gene has CDR1 SEHNR and CDR2 FQNEAQ (reference sequence). The length of the CDR3 is 12 residues. The germline V and J ends were trimmed by 1 base and 9 bases, with 7 bases remaining between them. The CDR3 DNA reads TGTGCCAGCAGCTTAGGGGGCAGTGAGCAGTTCTTC. It encodes CASSLGGSEQFF.

The V call is TRBV6-5, the J call TRBJ2-7; a possible D gene is TRBD1 (6 bases). CDR1 is MNHEY, CDR2 SVGAGI, per germline. Deletions cut 7 bases from V and 1 base from J, with 11 bases between. The CDR3 sequence is 13 residues long. CDR3 coding DNA: TGTGCCAGCACCCCAGGGGTATCCTACGAGCAGTACTTC. Translation: CASTPGVSYEQYF.

The chain recombines TRBV7-2 with TRBJ2-3, with 9 positions matching TRBD1. The J segment lost 4 bases and the V segment lost 2 bases, leaving 7 bases of the junction unmatched. The germline V gene has CDR1 SGHTA and CDR2 FQGNSA. The CDR3 extends over 16 amino acids. The DNA for the CDR3 is TGTGCCAGCAGCTTAATCGTGACAGGGGGGTCAGATACGCAGTATTTT. It is translated as CASSLIVTGGSDTQYF.

This chain connects TRBV5-4 to TRBJ2-6, with unresolved D. V lost 3 bases and J lost 2, with 6 bases in between. Germline V lookup: CDR1 SGHNT, CDR2 YYREEE (reference sequence). There are 14 residues in the CDR3. The CDR3 here is CASSSRAGANVLTF. CDR3 nucleotide sequence: TGTGCCAGCAGCTCCCGCGCTGGGGCCAACGTCCTGACTTTC.

This sequence joins TRBV5-4 and TRBJ1-2; 8 nucleotides line up with TRBD1. CDR1 and CDR2 (germline): SGHNT, YYREEE (reference sequence). This CDR3 is built from 14 residues. The J segment lost 3 bases and the V segment lost 6 bases, leaving 7 bases of the junction unmatched. CDR3 sequence: CASTQDREDYGYTF. CDR3 bases: TGTGCCAGCACCCAGGACAGGGAGGACTATGGCTACACCTTC.

This clone was recorded only once. The gene calls are TRBV4-3 and TRBJ2-3; unclear D gene. This CDR3 is 16 amino acids long. Germline CDR1 is LGHNA and CDR2 is YSLEER. V lost 1 base to trimming and J lost 6 bases, with 17 bases between them. CDR3 sequence: CASSQVNVYPGDTQYF. The CDR3 coding sequence is TGCGCCAGCAGCCAAGTTAACGTCTACCCCGGGGATACGCAGTATTTT.

The J gene is TRBJ1-4, the V gene TRBV24-1; 7 nucleotides match TRBD1. Germline assignment: CDR1 KGHDR and CDR2 SFDVKD. The CDR3 has 15 amino acids. Trimming removed 9 bases from V and 8 bases from J; junction bases left unmatched: 14. The DNA of the CDR3 is TGTGCCACCCAGTCGAGTCGAGGGGGCAACGAAAAACTGTTTTTT. As protein: CATQSSRGGNEKLFF.

This sequence joins TRBV5-5 and TRBJ2-6; D may be TRBD1 (6 bases). Germline assignment: CDR1 SGHKS and CDR2 YYEKEE (reference sequence). V was clipped by 4 bases and J by 0 bases, with 11 bases between them. The CDR3 totals 16 residues. CDR3 loop: CASSGDRNSGANVLTF. The CDR3 DNA reads as TGTGCCAGCAGCGGTGACAGGAACTCTGGGGCCAACGTCCTGACTTTC.

The V call is TRBV13, the J call TRBJ1-4; 9 positions agree with TRBD1. This CDR3 spans 16 amino acids. The germline CDR1 and CDR2 sequences are PRHDT and FYEKMQ (reference sequence). The trim removed 5 bases at V and 0 bases at J, leaving 4 bases unmatched. The CDR3 DNA sequence: TGTGCCAGCAGCCCGGGACAGGGCACAACTAATGAAAAACTGTTTTTT. Its translation: CASSPGQGTTNEKLFF.

V is TRBV5-6 and J is TRBJ2-1, with TRBD2 as a possible D gene (5 bases). This CDR3 is 13 amino acids long. V lost 0 bases, J lost 9 bases, and 10 bases lay in between. Germline-derived CDR1 and CDR2 are SGHDT and YYEEEE. The CDR3 loop reads CASSLALAGEQFF. DNA for the CDR3: TGTGCCAGCAGCTTGGCGCTAGCCGGTGAGCAGTTCTTC.

The rearrangement uses TRBV7-7 and TRBJ2-5; TRBD1 or TRBD2 may be the D gene (6 bases each). The germline V gene encodes CDR1 SSHAT and CDR2 FNYEAQ (reference sequence). This CDR3 spans 14 amino acids. CDR3 nucleotide sequence: TGTGCTAGCGGATCCGGGACAAAGAAAGAGACCCAGTACTTC. Protein: CASGSGTKKETQYF.

The chain has TRBV7-6 and TRBJ2-3, with 13 bases lining up with TRBD2. V was clipped by 5 bases and J by 0 bases; unmatched bases: 5. This CDR3 has 17 residues. CDR1 and CDR2 (germline): SGHVS, FNYEAQ. CDR3 sequence (DNA): TGTGCCAGCAGCCCAGGGACTAGCGGGACAAGCACAGATACGCAGTATTTT. The encoded protein is CASSPGTSGTSTDTQYF.

The V call is TRBV6-6, the J call TRBJ1-3; no clear D gene. The V end lost 3 bases, the J end lost 0 bases, and 6 bases lay between the germline ends. The CDR3 runs 14 residues. Germline V gene sequence: CDR1 MNHNY, CDR2 SVGAGI (reference sequence). CDR3 DNA: TGTGCCAGCAGTTATGACTTCTCTGGAAACACCATATATTTT. It encodes CASSYDFSGNTIYF.

The V call is TRBV9, the J call TRBJ2-3, with 7 nucleotides matching TRBD2. The germline gives CDR1 SGDLS, CDR2 YYNGEE. The CDR3 covers 16 residues. The J segment lost 0 bases and the V segment lost 0 bases, leaving 4 bases of the junction unmatched. CDR3 DNA sequence: TGTGCCAGCAGCGTAGGAGAGGGAGGGAGCACAGATACGCAGTATTTT. Protein product: CASSVGEGGSTDTQYF.

This chain's CDR3 is CASSPVGAGSMDTQYF. The DNA for the CDR3 is TGTGCCAGCAGCCCCGTGGGGGCGGGTAGTATGGATACGCAGTATTTT. The V and J genes are TRBV7-3 and TRBJ2-3; D may be TRBD1 (6 bases). The ends were cut back, 5 bases at V and 6 bases at J, with 21 bases in the middle. CDR3 length equals 16 residues. Germline V gene sequence: CDR1 SGHTA, CDR2 FQGTGA.

The chain links TRBV14 to TRBJ2-3, with 7 bases aligning to TRBD2. The CDR3 contains 13 residues. Germline loops: CDR1 SGHDN, CDR2 FVKESK. The ends lost 11 bases at V and 4 bases at J; junction bases unmatched: 9. The CDR3 region is CACGSLIADTQYF. The CDR3 region has the DNA TGTGCCTGCGGGAGTCTCATTGCAGATACGCAGTATTTT.

This chain joins TRBV27 and TRBJ2-7, with a weak D call TRBD1 (6 bases). This CDR3 spans 14 amino acids. The V end was cut by 6 bases, the J end by 1 base, with 13 bases between. Germline V gene lookup returns CDR1 MNHEY and CDR2 SMNVEV (reference sequence). CDR3 protein: CASRMDRNSYEQYF. The CDR3 DNA reads as TGTGCCAGCAGGATGGACAGAAATTCCTACGAGCAGTACTTC.

The chain links TRBV19 to TRBJ1-2; 9 bases line up with TRBD1. This CDR3 has 16 residues. V trimming: 0 bases; J trimming: 7 bases; junction bases outside the gene matches: 9. Germline CDR1 is LNHDA and CDR2 is SQIVND (reference sequence). The CDR3 region is CASSIDAIQGAFGYTF. DNA of the CDR3: TGTGCCAGTAGTATAGATGCGATACAGGGGGCTTTTGGCTACACCTTC.

The rearrangement uses TRBV27 and TRBJ1-3, with 8 bases lining up with TRBD1. The germline gives CDR1 MNHEY, CDR2 SMNVEV (reference sequence). Losses at the gene ends were 5 bases for V and 2 bases for J; bases not matched to a gene: 2. The CDR3 has 14 amino acids. The CDR3: CASSQGAAGNTIYF. The CDR3 bases are TGTGCCAGCAGTCAGGGGGCGGCTGGAAACACCATATATTTT.

CDR3 sequence (DNA): TGTGCCAGCAGGCGGGGGGAGGATGCCAATGAGCAGTTCTTC. Encoded protein: CASRRGEDANEQFF. This chain joins TRBV27 and TRBJ2-1, with 8 positions matching TRBD2. With 6 bases clipped from V and 6 bases from J, the junction kept 7 bases outside the gene matches. The CDR3 spans 14 residues. Germline loops: CDR1 MNHEY, CDR2 SMNVEV (reference sequence).

The V and J genes are TRBV7-3 and TRBJ2-1; no reliable D call. CDR3 length equals 15 residues. Germline lookup yields CDR1 SGHTA and CDR2 FQGTGA. V dropped 2 bases and J dropped 2 bases, with 10 bases sitting between them. DNA for the CDR3: TGTGCCAGCAGCTTAGGAGTTGAGCCCTACAATGAGCAGTTCTTC. It translates to CASSLGVEPYNEQFF.

The J gene is TRBJ2-1, the V gene TRBV27, with 10 bases identical to TRBD2. In germline, CDR1 is MNHEY, CDR2 SMNVEV (reference sequence). V shed 5 bases, J shed 6 bases, and the junction held 22 bases outside the gene matches. The CDR3 is 20 residues long. The DNA for the CDR3 is TGTGCCAGCAGTATGGGCCTCCGCAGCGGGAGGGATGGATCCCGCAATGAGCAGTTCTTC. This translates into CASSMGLRSGRDGSRNEQFF.

The CDR3 DNA reads as TGTGCCAGCAGTGCAGGGACTAGCGGAGCCTACGAGCAGTACTTC. Translating it yields CASSAGTSGAYEQYF. V gene TRBV28 combines with J gene TRBJ2-7; 11 nucleotides line up with TRBD2. CDR3 length: 15 amino acids. The V and J ends lost 5 bases and 2 bases, in that order; junction bases with no gene match: 5. Germline V gene data show CDR1 as MDHEN and CDR2 as SYDVKM.

V and J are TRBV27 and TRBJ2-7, with D possibly being TRBD1 (5 bases). Trimming stripped 6 bases from V and 0 bases from J, with 15 bases between. CDR1 is MNHEY, CDR2 SMNVEV, per germline (reference sequence). The CDR3 has 15 residues. CDR3 region: CASRPGDSSSYEQYF. The CDR3 nucleotides are TGTGCCAGCAGACCCGGTGACAGTAGCTCCTACGAGCAGTACTTC.

This clone was recorded a few times. The rearrangement links TRBV19 to TRBJ1-2, with D perhaps TRBD1 (5 bases). This CDR3 region has 14 residues. Trimming pared 7 bases from V and 4 bases from J, leaving 16 bases between. Germline V gives CDR1 LNHDA, CDR2 SQIVND (reference sequence). The CDR3 here is CASTVVGEAYGYTF. The CDR3 DNA reads TGTGCCAGTACGGTCGTAGGGGAGGCCTATGGCTACACCTTC.

J is TRBJ2-2 and V is TRBV18; TRBD1 matches at 8 bases. The ends lost 1 base at V and 4 bases at J; junction bases unmatched: 5. The CDR3 has 16 amino acids. The germline CDR1 and CDR2 sequences are KGHSH and LQKENI. The CDR3 coding sequence is TGTGCCAGCTCACCACGAGGACAGGGTGGCACCGGGGAGCTGTTTTTT. It yields the protein CASSPRGQGGTGELFF.

The chain recombines TRBV7-2 with TRBJ2-5; the D gene is possibly TRBD2 (5 bases). The germline V and J ends were trimmed by 8 bases and 2 bases, with 12 bases remaining between them. The CDR3 is 13 amino acids. Germline loops: CDR1 SGHTA, CDR2 FQGNSA. CDR3 sequence: CASVWAGQETQYF. CDR3 nucleotide sequence: TGTGCCAGCGTTTGGGCGGGTCAAGAGACCCAGTACTTC.